These 31 T cell receptor beta chains were sequenced from one sample in a study of T cells after yellow fever vaccination. TCRdb reanalysed the 5' RACE reads using MiXCR and keeps one entry per CDR3 protein. The table lists 350,000 to 450,000 distinct CDR3 sequences, approximately 19% of them singletons. The sequencing used PBMCs, collected before the yellow fever booster vaccination. The receptors here all came from a man aged 18 to 29 who received the YFV17D yellow fever vaccine.

J is TRBJ1-2 and V is TRBV9; a weak D match, TRBD1 (5 bases). Per the germline V gene, CDR1 is SGDLS and CDR2 is YYNGEE. V was shortened by 4 bases and J by 2 bases, with 15 bases between the two germline ends. The CDR3 spans 15 residues. CDR3 in DNA: TGTGCCAGCAGCCCGTTCGGGGGGAGGAACTATGGCTACACCTTC. Its translation: CASSPFGGRNYGYTF.

This sequence joins TRBV5-6 and TRBJ1-4; 8 bases match TRBD1. Per the germline V gene, CDR1 is SGHDT and CDR2 is YYEEEE. Trimming cost V 3 bases and J 5 bases; bases outside gene matches: 9. The CDR3 sequence is 16 residues long. The CDR3 bases are TGTGCCAGCAGCTCCGGACAGGGTTTTTCGAATGAAAAACTGTTTTTT. It encodes CASSSGQGFSNEKLFF.

In its sample, this clonotype was seen a few times. This sequence joins TRBV7-2 and TRBJ2-3; D remains ambiguous. The V gene's germline CDR1 is SGHTA and CDR2 FQGNSA. This CDR3 is built from 16 residues. The ends were cut back, 2 bases at V and 5 bases at J, with 17 bases in the middle. The CDR3 loop reads CASSLIWASLGDTQYF. CDR3 nucleotide sequence: TGTGCCAGCAGCTTAATCTGGGCTAGTCTAGGAGATACGCAGTATTTT.

This clonotype has more than one count but fewer than ten. The chain joins TRBV20-1 to TRBJ2-5, with 11 nucleotides matching TRBD2. The CDR3 consists of 17 residues. Looked up from germline, CDR1 is DFQATT and CDR2 is SNEGSKA (reference sequence). The V segment lost 1 base and the J segment 5 bases; nucleotides outside the gene matches: 12. Here the CDR3 reads CSARGRLAGGTWETQYF. The DNA for the CDR3 is TGCAGTGCTAGAGGAAGGCTAGCGGGAGGAACCTGGGAGACCCAGTACTTC.

The table lists this clonotype with a few counts. The chain couples TRBV7-2 to TRBJ2-4; TRBD2 matches 9 bases. The CDR3 loop spans 16 amino acids. CDR1 and CDR2 (germline): SGHTA, FQGNSA. The V gene end was trimmed by 0 bases and the J gene end by 7 bases; junction bases not matched to a gene: 7. In DNA form, the CDR3 reads TGTGCCAGCAGCTTAGCCCCTAGCGGGGATAGGAACATTCAGTACTTC. Translation gives CASSLAPSGDRNIQYF.

The chain couples TRBV29-1 to TRBJ1-1, with D perhaps TRBD1 (5 bases). From germline, CDR1 is SQVTM and CDR2 ANQGSEA. CDR3 length equals 13 residues. V lost 4 bases and J lost 4, with 13 bases in between. CDR3 sequence reads: CSVVGAGFTEAFF. CDR3 DNA sequence: TGCAGCGTTGTAGGGGCGGGTTTCACTGAAGCTTTCTTT.

In its sample, this clonotype was seen a few times. This chain uses TRBV18 with TRBJ2-5; TRBD1 aligns across 9 bases. The CDR3 has 16 residues. The germline V gene has CDR1 KGHSH and CDR2 LQKENI. Trimming cost V 5 bases and J 5 bases; bases outside gene matches: 12. CDR3 in amino acids: CASSSSLQGAGETQYF. The CDR3 DNA reads as TGTGCCAGCTCATCATCGCTACAGGGGGCCGGGGAGACCCAGTACTTC.

This clonotype was counted a single time. The V gene is TRBV12-3 or TRBV12-4, the J gene TRBJ2-2, with D unclear. The CDR3 extends over 15 amino acids. Trimming removed 2 bases from V and 6 bases from J, with 13 bases in between. DNA for the CDR3: TGTGCCAGCAGTTTATGGCAGGCCCAAGCCGGGGAGCTGTTTTTT. Encoded protein: CASSLWQAQAGELFF.

The chain is built from TRBV5-1 and TRBJ2-3; TRBD2 matches at 12 bases. CDR1 and CDR2 (germline): SGHRS, YFSETQ. Trimming removed 2 bases from V and 6 bases from J; junction bases left unmatched: 7. The CDR3 is 16 residues long. The CDR3 sequence: CASSLGLAGSSDTQYF. The CDR3, as DNA: TGCGCCAGCAGCTTAGGACTAGCGGGGAGTTCGGATACGCAGTATTTT.

This clonotype was seen a handful of times. The chain recombines TRBV27 with TRBJ2-1; D might be TRBD2 (6 bases). The CDR3 length is 13 residues. The germline V and J ends were trimmed by 6 bases and 7 bases, with 13 bases remaining between them. Germline CDR1 reads MNHEY; CDR2 reads SMNVEV (reference sequence). The CDR3 DNA sequence: TGTGCCAGCAGCCGGGACGGGGGTAATGAGCAGTTCTTC. Translating gives CASSRDGGNEQFF.

This CDR3 reads CSVEDWTASPTKNIQYF. DNA for the CDR3: TGCAGCGTTGAAGATTGGACCGCCAGCCCAACCAAAAACATTCAGTACTTC. This chain connects TRBV29-1 to TRBJ2-4, with D unclear. V lost 0 bases, J lost 2 bases, and 17 bases lay in between. CDR3 size: 17 residues. Germline V CDR1 and CDR2: SQVTM, ANQGSEA.

The CDR3 protein is CSVEGSGYTF. The CDR3 nucleotides are TGCAGCGTTGAAGGGAGTGGCTACACCTTC. The gene calls are TRBV29-1 and TRBJ1-2; D uncertain. The CDR3 spans 10 residues. V gave up 1 base and J gave up 7 bases, with 4 bases separating them. The germline CDR1 and CDR2 sequences are SQVTM and ANQGSEA.

The chain links TRBV18 to TRBJ2-4, with D uncertain. The CDR3 sequence is 11 residues long. The ends were cut back, 3 bases at V and 11 bases at J, with 8 bases in the middle. From germline, CDR1 is KGHSH and CDR2 LQKENI. The CDR3 DNA sequence: TGTGCCAGCTCACCGGATAACGTTCAGTACTTC. This codes for CASSPDNVQYF.

V usage is TRBV7-2 and J usage is TRBJ2-1, with a tentative D call TRBD2 (7 bases). Trimming left V 8 bases short and J 5 bases short, with 13 bases between. The CDR3 length is 13 residues. The germline CDR1 and CDR2 sequences are SGHTA and FQGNSA. CDR3 coding DNA: TGTGCCAGCGTGGGGGGGGCCCACAATGAGCAGTTCTTC. Translating gives CASVGGAHNEQFF.

V and J are TRBV4-1 and TRBJ1-5; a possible D gene is TRBD1 (6 bases). The ends were cut back, 0 bases at V and 2 bases at J, with 14 bases in the middle. Germline V lookup: CDR1 MGHRA, CDR2 YSYEKL. This CDR3 has 17 residues. CDR3 loop: CASSQDGGRGGNQPQHF. The CDR3 bases are TGCGCCAGCAGCCAAGATGGGGGCAGGGGTGGCAATCAGCCCCAGCATTTT.

The table lists this clonotype with many counts. This rearrangement joins TRBV7-3 to TRBJ2-1; D uncertain. The CDR3 covers 15 residues. CDR1 is SGHTA and CDR2 is FQGTGA in the germline V gene. Trimming removed 4 bases from V and 2 bases from J, with 12 bases in between. CDR3 sequence (DNA): TGTGCCAGCAGCTACATACCGTCGACCTACAATGAGCAGTTCTTC. Translation: CASSYIPSTYNEQFF.

The chain links TRBV5-1 to TRBJ2-1; no clear D. The ends were cut back, 0 bases at V and 9 bases at J, with 7 bases in the middle. This CDR3 has 12 residues. The germline gives CDR1 SGHRS, CDR2 YFSETQ. Here the CDR3 DNA reads TGCGCCAGCAGCTTGGGTTGGGCTGAGCAGTTCTTC. This gives the protein CASSLGWAEQFF.

This clonotype was found a few times. The J gene is TRBJ2-5, the V gene TRBV5-1; 7 nucleotides agree with TRBD1. This CDR3 has 17 amino acids. V trimming: 0 bases; J trimming: 4 bases; junction bases outside the gene matches: 12. Per germline, CDR1 SGHRS and CDR2 YFSETQ. The CDR3 reads CASSLGSRGSGRETQYF. The CDR3 DNA reads TGCGCCAGCAGCTTGGGGTCCAGGGGGAGTGGTCGAGAGACCCAGTACTTC.

The chain couples TRBV3-1 to TRBJ2-7; D may be TRBD1 (6 bases). In germline, CDR1 is LGHDT, CDR2 YNNKEL (reference sequence). This CDR3 is 15 amino acids long. V lost 0 bases and J 3 bases, leaving 12 bases between the germline ends. CDR3: CASSQEYSTGYEQYF. CDR3 sequence (DNA): TGTGCCAGCAGCCAAGAGTATTCGACAGGCTACGAGCAGTACTTC.

The genes are TRBV7-2 and TRBJ1-2; D call uncertain. V was pared by 1 base and J by 8 bases, with 20 bases between. This CDR3 has 16 amino acids. Germline V lookup: CDR1 SGHTA, CDR2 FQGNSA. The CDR3 region has the DNA TGTGCCAGCAGCTTAGAGTGGGGAGACGGGGTGAACGGCTACACCTTC. This codes for CASSLEWGDGVNGYTF.

In this sample, this clonotype turned up a few times. This chain uses TRBV6-5 with TRBJ2-3, with D perhaps matching TRBD1 or TRBD2 (5 bases each). Germline V CDR1 and CDR2: MNHEY, SVGAGI. Trimming stripped 6 bases from V and 6 bases from J, with 16 bases between. CDR3 size: 14 residues. The DNA for the CDR3 is TGTGCCAGCAGAATGAGGACTTCAGGGGATACGCAGTATTTT. Translation gives CASRMRTSGDTQYF.

This clonotype came up a few times. CDR3 in amino acids: CASSQSRGRLEQPQHF. Here the CDR3 DNA reads TGCGCCAGCAGCCAATCTCGGGGGCGCTTGGAACAGCCCCAGCATTTT. The chain is built from TRBV4-1 and TRBJ1-5, with D maybe TRBD1 (6 bases). Germline V gives CDR1 MGHRA, CDR2 YSYEKL. The CDR3 spans 16 residues. The V end was cut by 2 bases, the J end by 7 bases, with 18 bases between.

This clonotype was counted at least ten times. The CDR3 loop reads CSARGDTLNTEAFF. CDR3 DNA sequence: TGCAGTGCTAGAGGAGACACCTTGAACACTGAAGCTTTCTTT. The rearrangement uses TRBV20-1 and TRBJ1-1; D gene unclear. Trimming pared 1 base from V and 0 bases from J, leaving 9 bases between. This CDR3 has 14 amino acids. Germline V lookup: CDR1 DFQATT, CDR2 SNEGSKA (reference sequence).

The chain is built from TRBV6-2 or TRBV6-3 and TRBJ2-3; TRBD2 is a possible D gene (6 bases). V was shortened by 0 bases and J by 4 bases, with 20 bases between the two germline ends. Germline V gives CDR1 MNHEY, CDR2 SVGEGT. The CDR3 contains 18 residues. CDR3 DNA sequence: TGTGCCAGCAGTTACTCGTTCGGGGGATCCGACCGTCCAGATACGCAGTATTTT. Translating it yields CASSYSFGGSDRPDTQYF.

This clonotype came up a few times. This rearrangement joins TRBV5-5 to TRBJ2-5; TRBD2 matches 7 bases. With V trimmed by 4 bases and J by 5 bases, 5 bases remained unmatched. The CDR3 has 13 residues. CDR1 is SGHKS, CDR2 YYEKEE, per germline (reference sequence). This CDR3 reads CASSRGRVETQYF. CDR3 bases: TGTGCCAGCAGCCGAGGGAGGGTGGAGACCCAGTACTTC.

This clonotype has a count of ten or more. The V call is TRBV9, the J call TRBJ2-7; D may be TRBD1 (6 bases). CDR3 size: 13 residues. V was clipped by 0 bases and J by 5 bases, with 9 bases between them. Germline CDR1 SGDLS, CDR2 YYNGEE. The CDR3 region has the DNA TGTGCCAGCAGCGTAGGGGGGCCCCACGAGCAGTACTTC. Its translation is CASSVGGPHEQYF.

This clonotype was observed a few times. This rearrangement joins TRBV18 to TRBJ2-6; perhaps TRBD2 as D (6 bases). The CDR3 is 19 residues long. Germline CDR1 and CDR2: KGHSH and LQKENI. Trimming shortened V by 6 bases and J by 2 bases, and 23 bases separated the two germline ends. The CDR3 sequence is CASSPARGEYLAGANVLTF. The CDR3 coding sequence is TGTGCCAGCTCCCCCGCGCGGGGCGAATACTTAGCTGGGGCCAACGTCCTGACTTTC.

The V and J genes are TRBV6-1 and TRBJ1-5, with 9 nucleotides matching TRBD1. The CDR3 sequence is 15 residues long. Germline-derived CDR1 and CDR2 are MNHNS and SASEGT. V was clipped by 6 bases and J by 6 bases; unmatched bases: 9. DNA of the CDR3: TGTGCCAGCAGCCACGCAACAGGGGGCACTCAGCCCCAGCATTTT. Protein product: CASSHATGGTQPQHF.

The chain combines TRBV4-1 with TRBJ2-2, with D uncertain. Germline V lookup: CDR1 MGHRA, CDR2 YSYEKL. The V gene lost 1 base and the J gene lost 8 bases, with 11 bases spanning the gap. The CDR3 consists of 14 residues. In DNA form, the CDR3 reads TGCGCCAGCAGCCAAGCCTATGTACCAGGGGAGCTGTTTTTT. As protein: CASSQAYVPGELFF.

The chain links TRBV20-1 to TRBJ2-6, with D possibly matching TRBD1 (5 bases). The CDR3 length is 14 residues. Germline V gene lookup returns CDR1 DFQATT and CDR2 SNEGSKA (reference sequence). The V and J ends lost 6 bases and 4 bases respectively, with 13 bases between them. The CDR3 DNA is TGCAGTGCACAGCAGGGAACCGGGGCCAACGTCCTGACTTTC. This gives the protein CSAQQGTGANVLTF.

The chain uses TRBV7-3 and TRBJ2-3; TRBD2 agrees at 13 bases. Germline CDR1 reads SGHTA; CDR2 reads FQGTGA. The CDR3 totals 17 residues. Unmatched junction bases numbered 10, after V lost 5 bases and J lost 5 bases. For the CDR3, the DNA is TGTGCCAGCAGCCCAGGACTAGCGGGGGCTGCCGGAGATACGCAGTATTTT. This gives the protein CASSPGLAGAAGDTQYF.